A single sample gave rise to the 23 T cell receptor beta chains below, sequenced in a study of cytomegalovirus exposure and HLA in healthy donors. Primers: 60 Vbeta forward and 13 Jbeta reverse. Some clones are missing from TCRdb's copy, which holds only in-frame ones; the method was immunoSEQ multiplex PCR. Of some 110,000 clones detected, approximately 82% appear once; the ten largest clones hold roughly 2.5%. The sample consisted of PBMCs. The receptors come from a man aged 35-49 years in good health and CMV-seronegative.

This clone has only one observation. The chain is built from TRBV2 and TRBJ1-1; possible D gene TRBD1, 6 bases. This CDR3 is built from 15 residues. Germline loops: CDR1 SNHLY, CDR2 FYNNEI. V shed 9 bases and J shed 4 bases, with 21 bases lying between them. CDR3 nucleotide sequence: TGTGCCAGTGCCGGCAACAGGGCGGTGGGCACTGAAGCTTTCTTT. Its protein product is CASAGNRAVGTEAFF.

The chain links TRBV19 to TRBJ2-3, with TRBD2 matching 12 bases. Germline values: CDR1 LNHDA, CDR2 SQIVND (reference sequence). Germline trimming cut 4 bases from V and 5 bases from J; bases unmatched to any gene: 10. The CDR3 spans 17 residues. The CDR3 is CASSRGRTSGVKDTQYF. Written as DNA, the CDR3 is TGTGCCAGTAGTAGAGGACGGACTAGCGGGGTGAAAGATACGCAGTATTTT.

V gene TRBV7-9 combines with J gene TRBJ2-5; possible D gene TRBD1, 6 bases. V was clipped by 5 bases and J by 2 bases, with 15 bases between them. The CDR3 covers 15 residues. Germline-derived CDR1 and CDR2 are SEHNR and FQNEAQ (reference sequence). The CDR3, as DNA: TGTGCCAGCAGCCTCCGAGGACAGCTACAAGAGACCCAGTACTTC. Its protein is CASSLRGQLQETQYF.

This chain links TRBV5-1 with TRBJ2-2; the match to TRBD1 covers 8 bases. The CDR3 extends over 15 amino acids. Germline CDR1 is SGHRS and CDR2 is YFSETQ. V lost 5 bases, J lost 1 base, and 4 bases stayed unmatched. For the CDR3, the DNA is TGCGCCAGCAGGAAGACAGGGGAGAACACCGGGGAGCTGTTTTTT. Amino acids: CASRKTGENTGELFF.

This chain connects TRBV5-1 to TRBJ1-1; tentative D call: TRBD1 (5 bases). The germline V gene encodes CDR1 SGHRS and CDR2 YFSETQ. The CDR3 spans 16 residues. V gave up 0 bases and J gave up 1 base, with 13 bases separating them. The CDR3 DNA reads TGCGCCAGCAGCTTGGTGGCAGGGTTGGGGAACACTGAAGCTTTCTTT. Translation gives CASSLVAGLGNTEAFF.

This rearrangement joins TRBV5-1 to TRBJ2-7, with 9 bases fitting TRBD1. The V segment lost 4 bases and the J segment 3 bases; nucleotides outside the gene matches: 5. Germline V gene sequence: CDR1 SGHRS, CDR2 YFSETQ. The CDR3 runs 14 residues. Here the CDR3 DNA reads TGCGCCAGCAGCGCCGGGACAGGGAACTACGAGCAGTACTTC. Residues: CASSAGTGNYEQYF.

The chain is built from TRBV9 and TRBJ1-4, with 12 bases fitting TRBD1. The CDR3 totals 17 residues. Germline values: CDR1 SGDLS, CDR2 YYNGEE. Trimming removed 3 bases from V and 2 bases from J; junction bases left unmatched: 5. CDR3 nucleotides: TGTGCCAGCAGCGAGGGACAGGGGGCGGGGACTAATGAAAAACTGTTTTTT. Protein: CASSEGQGAGTNEKLFF.

The chain carries TRBV27 and TRBJ2-6; TRBD2 is a possible D gene (5 bases). V lost 4 bases and J lost 4, with 20 bases in between. Germline loops: CDR1 MNHEY, CDR2 SMNVEV (reference sequence). This CDR3 has 18 amino acids. This CDR3 is CASSSFGGDPLGANVLTF. The CDR3 region has the DNA TGTGCCAGCAGTTCCTTTGGAGGCGACCCTCTGGGGGCCAACGTCCTGACTTTC. Using reference TRBV27 and TRBJ2-6 for the parts outside the CDR3, the full variable domain is EAQVTQNPRYLITVTGKKLTVTCSQNMNHEYMSWYRQDPGLGLRQIYYSMNVEVTDKGDVPEGYKVSRKEKRNFPLILESPSPNQTSLYFCASSSFGGDPLGANVLTFGAGSRLTVL.

A word on this clone: The same CDR3 arises from other DNA sequences in this sample as well. The V and J genes are TRBV19 and TRBJ1-1, with D possibly TRBD1 on 5 matching bases. CDR1 LNHDA and CDR2 SQIVND come from the germline V gene (reference sequence). This CDR3 contains 14 residues. V was cut by 3 bases and J by 5 bases, with 13 bases left in between. The chain's CDR3 is CASSIGGGRTEAFF. The CDR3 DNA reads TGTGCCAGTAGTATCGGCGGGGGAAGGACTGAAGCTTTCTTT.

This chain uses TRBV29-1 with TRBJ2-1, with 8 bases lining up with TRBD2. The germline CDR1 and CDR2 sequences are SQVTM and ANQGSEA. With 7 bases clipped from V and 10 bases from J, the junction kept 9 bases outside the gene matches. The CDR3 covers 12 residues. This CDR3 is CSGRGLVDEQFF. The CDR3 DNA follows: TGCAGCGGGAGGGGACTAGTGGACGAGCAGTTCTTC.

The chain uses TRBV7-2 and TRBJ2-3; TRBD2 matches at 7 bases. Losses at the gene ends were 2 bases for V and 4 bases for J; bases not matched to a gene: 6. The CDR3 contains 15 residues. Looked up from germline, CDR1 is SGHTA and CDR2 is FQGNSA. Written as DNA, the CDR3 is TGTGCCAGCAGCTTATACGGCGGGGGACCAGATACGCAGTATTTT. Protein: CASSLYGGGPDTQYF. Using reference TRBV7-2 and TRBJ2-3 for the parts outside the CDR3, the full variable domain is GAGVSQSPSNKVTEKGKDVELRCDPISGHTALYWYRQSLGQGLEFLIYFQGNSAPDKSGLPSDRFSAERTGGSVSTLTIQRTQQEDSAVYLCASSLYGGGPDTQYFGPGTRLTVL.

The genes are TRBV5-6 and TRBJ2-1; D ambiguous. The germline CDR1 and CDR2 sequences are SGHDT and YYEEEE. The length of the CDR3 is 14 residues. V was trimmed by 3 bases and J by 7 bases, leaving 14 bases between them. The CDR3 protein is CASSSYDGYNEQFF. In DNA, the CDR3 is TGTGCCAGCAGCTCGTACGACGGGTATAATGAGCAGTTCTTC.

The gene calls are TRBV14 and TRBJ1-1; the D gene is possibly TRBD1 (6 bases). V was clipped by 5 bases and J by 7 bases, with 17 bases between them. The CDR3 consists of 14 residues. Germline V gene sequence: CDR1 SGHDN, CDR2 FVKESK. CDR3 nucleotides: TGTGCCAGCAGCACCGGGGGGACATGGGGTGAAGCTTTCTTT. Encoded protein: CASSTGGTWGEAFF.

The rearrangement uses TRBV27 and TRBJ2-7; 7 nucleotides line up with TRBD1. The CDR3 covers 14 residues. Trimming at V came to 5 bases and at J to 4 bases, leaving 8 bases not matched to a gene. Per germline, CDR1 MNHEY and CDR2 SMNVEV (reference sequence). CDR3 residues: CASSNRQGAYEQYF. The CDR3 DNA sequence: TGTGCCAGCAGTAACAGACAGGGTGCGTACGAGCAGTACTTC.

The rearrangement joins TRBV5-4 to TRBJ2-7, with 10 bases lining up with TRBD2. This CDR3 region has 15 residues. CDR1 is SGHNT, CDR2 YYREEE, per germline (reference sequence). The V gene end was trimmed by 2 bases and the J gene end by 6 bases; junction bases not matched to a gene: 8. CDR3 sequence (DNA): TGTGCCAGCAGCTTATTGGGGACTAGCGTTTCCGAGCAGTACTTC. This gives the protein CASSLLGTSVSEQYF.

The genes are TRBV10-2 and TRBJ1-5, with 9 positions matching TRBD1. V dropped 7 bases and J dropped 7; count of bases not matched to a gene: 5. Germline V gives CDR1 WSHSY, CDR2 SAAADI. This CDR3 is built from 13 residues. CDR3 loop: CASNRGQGQPQHF. CDR3 sequence (DNA): TGCGCCAGCAACAGGGGGCAAGGGCAGCCCCAGCATTTT.

The rearrangement uses TRBV6-1 and TRBJ2-5; 7 bases map to TRBD2. Trimming at V came to 7 bases and at J to 2 bases, leaving 7 bases not matched to a gene. The germline CDR1 and CDR2 sequences are MNHNS and SASEGT. The length of the CDR3 is 14 residues. CDR3 protein: CASNSPRGQETQYF. For the CDR3, the DNA is TGTGCCAGCAATTCCCCGCGGGGGCAAGAGACCCAGTACTTC.

V and J are TRBV10-1 and TRBJ2-3, with 10 bases that match TRBD2. Germline CDR1 reads WNHNN; CDR2 reads SYGVQD (reference sequence). The CDR3 length is 17 residues. V lost 6 bases and J lost 6; bases outside the gene matches: 15. This CDR3 is CASSDPQLAGNSDTQYF. For the CDR3, the DNA is TGCGCCAGCAGCGATCCACAACTAGCGGGGAATTCGGATACGCAGTATTTT.

The chain carries TRBV21-1 and TRBJ2-5; the table calls TRBD1, which could not be checked here. TRBV21-1 is listed as a pseudogene. This CDR3 region has 14 residues. CDR3 loop: CASTKDSPQETQYF. CDR3 nucleotide sequence: TGTGCCAGCACCAAGGACAGTCCGCAAGAGACCCAGTACTTC.

V and J are TRBV7-8 and TRBJ1-1; D is perhaps TRBD1 (5 bases). This CDR3 has 16 residues. Per the germline V gene, CDR1 is SGHVS and CDR2 is FQNEAQ. V was clipped by 5 bases and J by 5 bases, with 21 bases between them. The CDR3 DNA follows: TGTGCCAGCAGCATCCGTTCAGACAGAGTAGGAACTGAAGCTTTCTTT. The encoded protein is CASSIRSDRVGTEAFF.

The chain couples TRBV18 to TRBJ1-6, with D possibly being TRBD1 (6 bases). The CDR3 runs to 17 residues. V was clipped by 5 bases and J by 0 bases, with 14 bases between them. CDR1 and CDR2 (germline): KGHSH, LQKENI. The CDR3 region has the DNA TGTGCCAGCTCAGAGACAGGTCCACTCTCCTATAATTCACCCCTCCACTTT. This encodes CASSETGPLSYNSPLHF.

The J gene is TRBJ1-1, the V gene TRBV5-1; D is undetermined. Per germline, CDR1 SGHRS and CDR2 YFSETQ. V was cut by 5 bases and J by 4 bases, with 9 bases left in between. This CDR3 comprises 12 residues. The CDR3 is CASSGSGTEAFF. The CDR3 DNA reads as TGCGCCAGCAGTGGGTCAGGCACTGAAGCTTTCTTT.

The chain is built from TRBV27 and TRBJ2-1; TRBD2 agrees at 7 bases. J was trimmed by 7 bases and V by 0 bases; bases with no gene match: 3. Germline CDR1 MNHEY, CDR2 SMNVEV (reference sequence). CDR3 length: 14 residues. The CDR3 DNA sequence: TGTGCCAGCAGTTTATCGGGACTAAGAAATGAGCAGTTCTTC. It specifies CASSLSGLRNEQFF.